This entry concerns a single TCR beta chain. This CDR3 is built from 18 residues. CDR1 is LGHNA and CDR2 is YSLEER in the germline V gene. Trimming took 0 bases from V and 0 from J, leaving 12 bases between them. The sample comes from a study of blood T cell repertoires in COVID-19. About the research overall: Acute and convalescent COVID-19 samples came from the United States, Italy and Spain. PBMCs, B-cell-depleted T cells, or T cells provided the cDNA or gDNA that made up the material.

As processed by the authors: Cell counts per sample came from amplifying reference gene primers. Sequenced by immunoSEQ multiplex PCR; TCRdb stores in-frame clones only, minus some. V and J calls plus clone size are reproduced from that table; the DNA served to infer D and trimming. Among a few hundred thousand clones, 87% were seen once, and the ten largest hold 5.5% to 6%. Sequenced material: PBMCs or T cells enriched from blood (not recorded which). The chain couples TRBV4-3 to TRBJ1-6; D remains ambiguous. The TCR sequence derives from a woman aged 30 to 39 who had recovered from COVID-19. The CDR3: CASSQELGTSSYNSPLHF. The CDR3 DNA reads as TGCGCCAGCAGCCAAGAATTGGGCACCAGCTCCTATAATTCACCCCTCCACTTT.